Listed below are T cell receptor beta chains from one sample, sequenced in a study of blood T cell repertoires in COVID-19. The assay was immunoSEQ multiplex PCR, and TCRdb's table has in-frame clones only and misses some. The table lists approximately 130,000 clones, roughly 81% of them singletons. Sequencing input: peripheral blood. The origin of the receptors is a human donor in a cohort sampled during active COVID-19. Both conserved end residues are part of each CDR3. Fields, in order: V gene, J gene, D gene, clone size, CDR3 protein, CDR3 DNA. The D gene is left open where the match is weak. Expanded clones are given a class, and other clones once, few, many or no size at all.

v_gene: TRBV5-1; j_gene: TRBJ2-3; d_gene: NA; abundance: NA; CDR3aa: CASSLGPQRSTADTQYF; CDR3nt: TGCGCCAGCAGCTTGGGCCCCCAGCGATCCACCGCAGATACGCAGTATTTT
v_gene: TRBV5-1; j_gene: TRBJ2-2; d_gene: NA; abundance: NA; CDR3aa: CASSLVVQNTGELFF; CDR3nt: TGCGCCAGCAGCTTGGTGGTACAGAACACCGGGGAGCTGTTTTTT
v_gene: TRBV4-2; j_gene: TRBJ1-1; d_gene: NA; abundance: once; CDR3aa: CASSQVSGRGNTEAFF; CDR3nt: TGTGCCAGCAGCCAAGTTTCAGGGCGAGGTAACACTGAAGCTTTCTTT
v_gene: TRBV15; j_gene: TRBJ2-1; d_gene: NA; abundance: once; CDR3aa: CATSRDSGAQGEQFF; CDR3nt: TGTGCCACCAGCAGAGACTCAGGGGCTCAAGGTGAGCAGTTCTTC
v_gene: TRBV5-1; j_gene: TRBJ1-5; d_gene: NA; abundance: NA; CDR3aa: CASSWESGQPQHF; CDR3nt: TGCGCCAGCAGTTGGGAGTCGGGACAGCCCCAGCATTTT
v_gene: TRBV6-1; j_gene: TRBJ1-2; d_gene: NA; abundance: NA; CDR3aa: CASSERENYGYTF; CDR3nt: TGTGCCAGCAGTGAAAGGGAGAACTATGGCTACACCTTC
v_gene: TRBV6-4; j_gene: TRBJ1-2; d_gene: TRBD1; abundance: NA; CDR3aa: CATEIRGQAPQDGYTF; CDR3nt: TGTGCCACCGAGATTAGAGGACAGGCCCCCCAGGATGGCTACACCTTC
v_gene: TRBV19; j_gene: TRBJ1-4; d_gene: NA; abundance: NA; CDR3aa: CASSSRTVANEKLFF; CDR3nt: TGTGCCAGTAGTTCACGGACAGTAGCTAATGAAAAACTGTTTTTT
v_gene: TRBV30; j_gene: TRBJ1-1; d_gene: TRBD1; abundance: few; CDR3aa: CAWGTGDSTEAFF; CDR3nt: TGTGCCTGGGGGACAGGGGACTCCACTGAAGCTTTCTTT
v_gene: TRBV7-8; j_gene: TRBJ2-7; d_gene: NA; abundance: NA; CDR3aa: CASSKRDKSYEQYF; CDR3nt: TGTGCCAGCAGCAAACGGGACAAATCCTACGAGCAGTACTTC
v_gene: TRBV9; j_gene: TRBJ2-2; d_gene: NA; abundance: NA; CDR3aa: CASNKEEGTGELFF; CDR3nt: TGTGCCAGCAACAAGGAGGAGGGTACCGGGGAGCTGTTTTTT
v_gene: TRBV9; j_gene: TRBJ1-3; d_gene: NA; abundance: NA; CDR3aa: CASSPPGGAGNTIYF; CDR3nt: TGTGCCAGCAGCCCCCCGGGGGGCGCTGGAAACACCATATATTTT
v_gene: TRBV5-4; j_gene: TRBJ2-1; d_gene: TRBD2; abundance: NA; CDR3aa: CASSWSDGGATYNEQFF; CDR3nt: TGTGCCAGCAGCTGGTCTGACGGGGGGGCGACCTACAATGAGCAGTTCTTC
v_gene: TRBV6-5; j_gene: TRBJ2-2; d_gene: NA; abundance: NA; CDR3aa: CASSYSWTANTGELFF; CDR3nt: TGTGCCAGCAGTTACTCTTGGACAGCGAACACCGGGGAGCTGTTTTTT
v_gene: TRBV12-3/TRBV12-4; j_gene: TRBJ1-2; d_gene: NA; abundance: NA; CDR3aa: CASSLGALSGYTF; CDR3nt: TGTGCCAGCAGTTTAGGGGCCCTTTCTGGCTACACCTTC
v_gene: TRBV5-4; j_gene: TRBJ1-4; d_gene: NA; abundance: NA; CDR3aa: CASSGATGLGNEKLFF; CDR3nt: TGTGCCAGCAGCGGGGCTACAGGGCTCGGTAATGAAAAACTGTTTTTT
v_gene: TRBV6-5; j_gene: TRBJ2-5; d_gene: TRBD1; abundance: NA; CDR3aa: CASTNNRGVGTQYF; CDR3nt: TGTGCCAGCACCAACAACAGGGGCGTAGGGACCCAGTACTTC
v_gene: TRBV30; j_gene: TRBJ2-7; d_gene: TRBD2; abundance: NA; CDR3aa: CAWRGLAGASMGEQYF; CDR3nt: TGTGCCTGGAGAGGACTAGCGGGGGCCTCAATGGGCGAGCAGTACTTC